Presented here are 12 T cell receptor beta chains from one specimen sequenced in a study of beta chain features in type 1 diabetes. Of the isolated RNA, all was reverse transcribed, and so the sequenced material was expressed TCRB transcripts. Some clones are missing from TCRdb's copy, which holds only in-frame ones; the method was immunoSEQ multiplex PCR. Of 400,000 to 450,000 clones listed, about 14% are singletons. Sequences were obtained from naive CD4+ T cells from blood. Every receptor here comes from a man aged 30 to 45 in good health.

The chain employs TRBV5-1 and TRBJ2-1; 13 nucleotides line up with TRBD2. The ends lost 7 bases at V and 8 bases at J; junction bases unmatched: 9. Germline V lookup: CDR1 SGHRS, CDR2 YFSETQ. There are 15 residues in the CDR3. This CDR3 reads CASGPGLAGLDEQFF. DNA of the CDR3: TGCGCCAGCGGCCCGGGACTAGCGGGACTAGATGAGCAGTTCTTC.

The chain links TRBV7-8 to TRBJ1-6; 7 bases align to TRBD1. Germline-derived CDR1 and CDR2 are SGHVS and FQNEAQ. The length of the CDR3 is 17 residues. The junction had 13 bases not matched to a gene; V was cut back by 1 base and J by 10 bases. The DNA of the CDR3 is TGTGCCAGCAGCTTAGTGACGACAGGGAGTAGACGGTCACCCCTCCACTTT. It encodes CASSLVTTGSRRSPLHF.

The chain combines TRBV9 with TRBJ1-3; D might be TRBD1 (5 bases). CDR3 length equals 15 residues. V lost 1 base, J lost 2 bases, and 10 bases lay in between. The germline CDR1 and CDR2 sequences are SGDLS and YYNGEE. The chain's CDR3 is CASSVQGQAGNTIYF. CDR3 in DNA: TGTGCCAGCAGCGTACAGGGTCAGGCTGGAAACACCATATATTTT.

The chain has TRBV7-8 and TRBJ2-3; D gene unclear. The V gene's germline CDR1 is SGHVS and CDR2 FQNEAQ. The CDR3 is made up of 14 amino acids. Trimming shortened V by 2 bases and J by 2 bases, and 8 bases separated the two germline ends. The CDR3 sequence is CASSLTILTDTQYF. The CDR3 bases are TGTGCCAGCAGCTTAACGATTCTCACAGATACGCAGTATTTT.

This clone was seen a few times. The J gene is TRBJ2-4, the V gene TRBV7-2; a weak D match, TRBD1 (6 bases). Germline-derived CDR1 and CDR2 are SGHTA and FQGNSA. This CDR3 region has 17 residues. V was clipped by 2 bases and J by 3 bases, with 17 bases between them. The CDR3 loop reads CASSLPRGIIGKNIQYF. The CDR3 nucleotides are TGTGCCAGCAGCTTACCCAGGGGAATTATAGGCAAAAACATTCAGTACTTC.

This clone has only a few counts. V gene TRBV10-3 combines with J gene TRBJ1-1; tentatively, D is TRBD1 (6 bases). Germline V CDR1 and CDR2: ENHRY, SYGVKD. The V and J ends lost 10 bases and 0 bases respectively, with 12 bases between them. This CDR3 contains 13 residues. In nucleotides, the CDR3 is TGTGCCAGCATGGGGACACTGAACACTGAAGCTTTCTTT. It specifies CASMGTLNTEAFF.

This clone has a handful of counts. The sample contains more than one DNA sequence encoding this CDR3. This chain joins TRBV5-1 and TRBJ2-3; D is uncertain. Per the germline V gene, CDR1 is SGHRS and CDR2 is YFSETQ. V was clipped by 4 bases and J by 3 bases, with 6 bases between them. The CDR3 has 12 amino acids. CDR3 region: CASSLNTDTQYF. CDR3 DNA: TGCGCCAGCAGCCTCAATACAGATACGCAGTATTTT.

In its sample, this clone was seen a few times. The chain carries TRBV19 and TRBJ2-3, with D possibly being TRBD2 (6 bases). V dropped 3 bases and J dropped 0 bases, with 16 bases sitting between them. Germline values: CDR1 LNHDA, CDR2 SQIVND (reference sequence). This CDR3 contains 17 residues. This CDR3 reads CASSILAGTPSTDTQYF. CDR3 sequence (DNA): TGTGCCAGTAGTATTTTGGCGGGGACTCCTAGCACAGATACGCAGTATTTT.

The J gene is TRBJ2-2, the V gene TRBV30; D is perhaps TRBD2 (6 bases). The germline gives CDR1 GTSNPN, CDR2 SVGIG (reference sequence). The V gene lost 2 bases and the J gene lost 7 bases, with 14 bases spanning the gap. The CDR3 length is 14 residues. CDR3 DNA: TGTGCCTGGAGTCGTCTAGCGATCGACGGGGAGCTGTTTTTT. Amino acids: CAWSRLAIDGELFF.

The J gene is TRBJ2-1, the V gene TRBV29-1; D remains ambiguous. Between the trimmed V and J ends, which lost 5 bases and 1 base, there was a span of 15 bases. Germline values: CDR1 SQVTM, CDR2 ANQGSEA. CDR3 size: 15 residues. The CDR3 DNA reads TGCAGCGTTCACATCCCCGGACGGTCCTACAATGAGCAGTTCTTC. Translating gives CSVHIPGRSYNEQFF.

The chain employs TRBV7-9 and TRBJ2-6; tentative D call: TRBD2 (5 bases). Trimming took 1 base from V and 0 from J, leaving 13 bases between them. The CDR3 is 18 residues long. Germline V gives CDR1 SEHNR, CDR2 FQNEAQ (reference sequence). CDR3 amino acids: CASSLDGGLSSGANVLTF. The CDR3 DNA follows: TGTGCCAGCAGCTTAGATGGAGGTCTAAGCTCTGGGGCCAACGTCCTGACTTTC.

This sequence joins TRBV6-5 and TRBJ2-1; tentative D call: TRBD2 (7 bases). The CDR3 is 11 amino acids. Germline V gene lookup returns CDR1 MNHEY and CDR2 SVGAGI. Trimming left V 6 bases short and J 12 bases short, with 12 bases between. This CDR3 reads CASSSGTRQFF. The CDR3 DNA is TGTGCCAGCAGCAGCGGGACACGGCAGTTCTTC.